One T cell receptor beta chain is described in this entry. Its target is unknown. These data belong to a study of cytomegalovirus exposure and HLA in healthy donors. Overall study findings and caveats: The records held CMV serostatus as the only immune exposure information. Common viral pathogens seemed to be connected with several of the most significant clusters, according to a later analysis. Cytomegalovirus-associated status was assigned to some 180 TCR beta chains. According to an earlier analysis, most TCR beta V segments yielded productive rearrangements about 87% or about 30% of the time.

It was with 60 Vbeta and 13 Jbeta primers that the PCR ran. Sequenced by immunoSEQ multiplex PCR; TCRdb stores in-frame clones only, minus some. The table has some 80,000 clones, about 84% seen once. This CDR3 spans 17 amino acids. V was clipped by 5 bases and J by 5 bases, with 22 bases between them. The germline V gene encodes CDR1 SGHTA and CDR2 FQGTGA. This TCR came from a man aged 35-49 years in good health and CMV-seronegative. The chain links TRBV7-3 to TRBJ1-5; TRBD1 might be the D (5 bases). What was sequenced was PBMCs. The CDR3 region is CASSRGPSGRGDQPQHF. CDR3 in DNA: TGTGCCAGCAGCCGAGGACCATCCGGACGGGGGGATCAGCCCCAGCATTTT. The variable domain in full, with the rest retrieved from reference TRBV7-3 and TRBJ1-5, is GAGVSQTPSNKVTEKGKYVELRCDPISGHTALYWYRQSLGQGPEFLIYFQGTGAADDSGLPNDRFFAVRPEGSVSTLKIQRTERGDSAVYLCASSRGPSGRGDQPQHFGDGTRLSIL.